The 5 T cell receptor beta chains below all came from one sample that was sequenced in a study of blood T cells in healthy people across ages. A second roughly 7 to 12 cycle PCR used barcoded and J-beta primers. One entry per CDR3 protein results from TCRdb running MiXCR on the 5' RACE reads. Of 660,000 or so distinct CDR3 sequences in the sample, 45% to 65% were seen once. Sequencing used blood. Receptors were obtained from a man aged 55 to 69 in good health.

A few counts support this clonotype. V is TRBV6-2 or TRBV6-3 and J is TRBJ2-7, with 10 bases aligning to TRBD2. The trim removed 7 bases at V and 4 bases at J, leaving 10 bases unmatched. This CDR3 comprises 15 residues. The germline gives CDR1 MNHEY, CDR2 SVGEGT. The CDR3 is CASTLAGGVIYEQYF. CDR3 bases: TGTGCCAGCACCTTAGCGGGGGGCGTTATTTACGAGCAGTACTTC.

The chain employs TRBV6-6 and TRBJ2-5, with TRBD1 matching 7 bases. The CDR3 is 15 amino acids. CDR1 is MNHNY and CDR2 is SVGAGI in the germline V gene (reference sequence). The junction had 7 bases not matched to a gene; V was cut back by 1 base and J by 5 bases. The CDR3 DNA sequence: TGTGCCAGCAGTTACTATGACAGGGTCGGGGAGACCCAGTACTTC. Translated: CASSYYDRVGETQYF.

A word on this clonotype: This may be a read error, as it is one base from a much larger clone. The chain employs TRBV5-8 and TRBJ1-5, with D possibly TRBD1 on 5 matching bases. Per the germline V gene, CDR1 is SGHTS and CDR2 is YDEGEE. V lost 2 bases and J 7 bases, leaving 19 bases between the germline ends. CDR3 length equals 16 residues. The CDR3, as DNA: TGTGCCAGCAGCTTAGCCGCCCGGGGCCTCAAGCAGCCCCAGCATTTT. Its protein product is CASSLAARGLKQPQHF.

The chain's CDR3 is CASTNGGAGGHNEQFF. Written as DNA, the CDR3 is TGTGCCAGCACCAACGGGGGGGCAGGGGGGCACAATGAGCAGTTCTTC. The chain employs TRBV6-5 and TRBJ2-1, with D possibly TRBD2 on 8 matching bases. V lost 7 bases and J lost 5, with 21 bases in between. CDR1 is MNHEY and CDR2 is SVGAGI in the germline V gene. The length of the CDR3 is 16 residues.

This rearrangement joins TRBV10-2 to TRBJ1-1, with a tentative D call TRBD1 (5 bases). The germline V gene encodes CDR1 WSHSY and CDR2 SAAADI. This CDR3 has 13 residues. Between the trimmed V and J ends, which lost 8 bases and 1 base, there was a span of 11 bases. The CDR3 spells CASGSGTNTEAFF. The DNA of the CDR3 is TGCGCCAGCGGATCCGGGACGAACACTGAAGCTTTCTTT.